This T cell receptor beta chain comes out of a study of T cell repertoires in ileal Crohn's disease. Study as a whole: All patients had surgery for stricturing (about 61%) or penetrating (roughly 39%) disease.

The time point: inflamed ileum from the surgical specimen. Included were adult ileal or ileocolonic Crohn's patients indicated for ileocolonic resection. The V gene's germline CDR1 is SNHLY and CDR2 FYNNEI. CDR3 length equals 14 residues. Trimming left V 3 bases short and J 4 bases short, with 12 bases between. Libraries were prepared by immunoSEQ multiplex PCR; TCRdb keeps only in-frame clonotypes and omits some of them. This sample has some 16,000 clones, with more than 85% found just once. Details on this clone: Antigen specificity is unknown.

General study points: Compared with non-smokers, active smokers at surgery showed more clonal expansions. Compared with CD4 T cells, sorted CD8 cells carried more expanded clones.

The receptor was isolated from an adult with Crohn's disease. The chain recombines TRBV2 with TRBJ1-2, with D perhaps matching TRBD1 (5 bases). Sample: ileal tissue. CDR3 protein: CASSDRGGTYGYTF. For the CDR3, the DNA is TGTGCCAGCAGTGACCGAGGAGGGACCTATGGCTACACCTTC.